Shown below are 8 T cell receptor beta chains from a single sample sequenced in a study of patients and donors after allogeneic stem cell transplantation. TCRdb re-derived calls from the RT-PCR reads in MiXCR, one entry per CDR3 protein. The data show about 110,000 distinct CDR3 sequences, with 35% seen just once and around 30% held by the top ten. Sequenced: blood, either unsorted or a sorted T cell fraction (not recorded which). These receptors came from a human donor who was either an allogeneic HSCT recipient or a stem cell or donor lymphocyte infusion donor (not recorded which). It is not recorded whose cells these are; they may come from a transplant donor.

The V gene is TRBV4-2, the J gene TRBJ2-7, with TRBD1 identical over 10 bases. Losses at the gene ends were 2 bases for V and 5 bases for J; bases not matched to a gene: 3. The CDR3 consists of 14 residues. Germline lookup yields CDR1 LGHNA and CDR2 YNFKEQ. The CDR3 DNA reads TGTGCCAGCAGCCAACCTGACAGGGGGCACGAGCAGTACTTC. It codes for CASSQPDRGHEQYF.

This clonotype was observed a handful of times. This sequence joins TRBV15 and TRBJ1-6, with a possible D match to TRBD1 (6 bases). The CDR3 sequence is 14 residues long. CDR1 LNHNV and CDR2 YYDKDF come from the germline V gene (reference sequence). The germline V and J ends were trimmed by 8 bases and 9 bases, with 17 bases remaining between them. CDR3 loop: CATANRVLGSPLHF. CDR3 coding DNA: TGTGCCACCGCAAACAGGGTGTTAGGTTCACCCCTCCACTTT.

The CDR3 loop reads CASRTSGRAGQFF. CDR3 DNA: TGTGCCAGCAGGACTAGCGGGAGGGCCGGGCAGTTCTTC. The chain is built from TRBV28 and TRBJ2-1; 14 nucleotides line up with TRBD2. There are 13 residues in the CDR3. With 6 bases clipped from V and 12 bases from J, the junction kept 4 bases outside the gene matches. Germline V gene sequence: CDR1 MDHEN, CDR2 SYDVKM.

The gene calls are TRBV7-2 and TRBJ2-1; the match to TRBD2 covers 7 bases. Germline values: CDR1 SGHTA, CDR2 FQGNSA. Trimming cost V 1 base and J 2 bases; bases outside gene matches: 5. The CDR3 length is 16 residues. CDR3 region: CASSLEAGIAYNEQFF. The DNA of the CDR3 is TGTGCCAGCAGCTTAGAAGCGGGAATCGCCTACAATGAGCAGTTCTTC.

In its sample, this clonotype ranks as medium-sized (0.01 to 0.1%). V usage is TRBV7-9 and J usage is TRBJ1-5; 8 bases align to TRBD1. V trimming: 5 bases; J trimming: 7 bases; junction bases outside the gene matches: 7. The CDR3 spans 14 residues. CDR1 and CDR2 (germline): SEHNR, FQNEAQ (reference sequence). This chain's CDR3 is CASSPGTGRQPQHF. The CDR3 nucleotides are TGTGCCAGCAGCCCCGGGACAGGTCGACAGCCCCAGCATTTT.

The chain couples TRBV20-1 to TRBJ2-1; D may be TRBD2 (6 bases). The CDR3 spans 12 residues. Germline loops: CDR1 DFQATT, CDR2 SNEGSKA (reference sequence). Trimming cost V 5 bases and J 11 bases, with 16 bases left between them. In DNA, the CDR3 is TGCAGTGCTTCCCTTACTAGCAGTAAGCAGTTCTTC. The encoded protein is CSASLTSSKQFF.

The chain couples TRBV6-1 to TRBJ2-7, with D unclear. Trimming pared 4 bases from V and 3 bases from J, leaving 4 bases between. There are 11 residues in the CDR3. Per germline, CDR1 MNHNS and CDR2 SASEGT. In DNA, the CDR3 is TGTGCCAGCAGTGCCGACTACGAGCAGTACTTC. This gives the protein CASSADYEQYF.

The J gene is TRBJ2-1, the V gene TRBV4-1; D unresolved. The germline CDR1 and CDR2 sequences are MGHRA and YSYEKL. The CDR3 runs to 16 residues. Trimming left V 0 bases short and J 10 bases short, with 19 bases between. CDR3: CASSQDLRVPVNEQFF. Here the CDR3 DNA reads TGCGCCAGCAGCCAAGATCTGAGAGTTCCAGTCAACGAGCAGTTCTTC.